These 29 T cell receptor beta chains were sequenced from one sample in a study of response to subunit inactivated influenza vaccine. A single record per CDR3 protein comes from TCRdb applying MiXCR to the RT-PCR reads. The table includes about 620,000 distinct CDR3 sequences, 10% to 15% detected once. The source material was PBMCs from blood, sampled on the day of vaccination. The receptor set was obtained from a man aged 45-60 years who received an inactivated influenza vaccine.

In its sample, this clonotype was seen many times. The chain joins TRBV4-1 to TRBJ1-2, with no clear D. V lost 1 base and J lost 5, with 14 bases in between. Germline CDR1 reads MGHRA; CDR2 reads YSYEKL. This CDR3 comprises 15 residues. CDR3 nucleotides: TGCGCCAGCAGCCAAGGAAGGGTTGGCCCGTATGGCTACACCTTC. Amino acid sequence: CASSQGRVGPYGYTF.

The chain uses TRBV12-3 or TRBV12-4 and TRBJ2-2; 8 positions match TRBD2. V gave up 8 bases and J gave up 3 bases; unmatched junction bases: 8. The CDR3 consists of 15 residues. CDR3 in DNA: TGTGCCAGCCTACGGGGGGGCCGAGACACCGGGGAGCTGTTTTTT. It specifies CASLRGGRDTGELFF.

This sequence joins TRBV7-9 and TRBJ1-4; TRBD1 might be the D (6 bases). This CDR3 contains 12 residues. V lost 5 bases, J lost 8 bases, and 9 bases lay in between. In germline, CDR1 is SEHNR, CDR2 FQNEAQ (reference sequence). The CDR3 reads CASSAQGEKLFF. Here the CDR3 DNA reads TGTGCCAGCAGCGCACAGGGAGAAAAACTGTTTTTT.

This clonotype has more than one count but fewer than ten. The genes are TRBV6-5 and TRBJ2-1; 7 bases map to TRBD1. Germline loops: CDR1 MNHEY, CDR2 SVGAGI. Trimming cost V 5 bases and J 2 bases; bases outside gene matches: 6. This CDR3 is built from 15 residues. CDR3 sequence reads: CASSTSTGTYNEQFF. CDR3 nucleotides: TGTGCCAGCAGTACCTCGACAGGGACCTACAATGAGCAGTTCTTC.

This clonotype was seen a few times. The chain carries TRBV7-9 and TRBJ2-1; the match to TRBD2 covers 7 bases. The CDR3 length is 17 residues. J was trimmed by 1 base and V by 8 bases; bases with no gene match: 14. Germline CDR1 is SEHNR and CDR2 is FQNEAQ (reference sequence). CDR3 coding DNA: TGTGCCAGCGACCTCGAGACGGGAGGCTTATCCTACAATGAGCAGTTCTTC. It codes for CASDLETGGLSYNEQFF.

There are many counts of this clonotype. The rearrangement links TRBV6-5 to TRBJ1-5; weak D call: TRBD1 (6 bases). The V end lost 2 bases, the J end lost 3 bases, and 11 bases lay between the germline ends. Germline lookup yields CDR1 MNHEY and CDR2 SVGAGI. The CDR3 extends over 15 amino acids. The CDR3 nucleotides read TGTGCCAGCAGTTACAAAGCAGGGGCCAATCAGCCCCAGCATTTT. It codes for CASSYKAGANQPQHF.

This clonotype was picked up a small number of times. The chain couples TRBV11-2 to TRBJ2-1; perhaps TRBD1 as D (6 bases). The CDR3 covers 13 residues. Trimming left V 5 bases short and J 6 bases short, with 11 bases between. The germline V gene has CDR1 SGHAT and CDR2 FQNNGV. The CDR3 sequence: CASSADRVNEQFF. As DNA, the CDR3 is TGTGCCAGCAGCGCGGACAGAGTCAATGAGCAGTTCTTC.

This chain joins TRBV2 and TRBJ1-1, with D hard to call. The CDR3 length is 13 residues. V was cut by 5 bases and J by 5 bases, with 12 bases left in between. Germline CDR1 is SNHLY and CDR2 is FYNNEI. CDR3 amino acids: CASSRYQGTEAFF. CDR3 nucleotides: TGTGCCAGCAGTCGCTACCAAGGGACTGAAGCTTTCTTT.

Many counts were recorded for this clonotype. V is TRBV20-1 and J is TRBJ2-3, with unresolved D. This CDR3 contains 15 residues. V was clipped by 3 bases and J by 3 bases, with 16 bases between them. Germline V gene data show CDR1 as DFQATT and CDR2 as SNEGSKA (reference sequence). CDR3 region: CSARTNLPLTDTQYF. In nucleotides, the CDR3 is TGCAGTGCTAGGACGAACCTCCCTCTAACAGATACGCAGTATTTT.

This chain connects TRBV5-5 to TRBJ1-1; perhaps TRBD1 as D (6 bases). This CDR3 has 14 residues. Germline V CDR1 and CDR2: SGHKS, YYEKEE (reference sequence). V lost 5 bases, J lost 5 bases, and 16 bases lay in between. The CDR3 coding sequence is TGTGCCAGCAGGCCCTTTCAGGGGAGGACTGAAGCTTTCTTT. This translates into CASRPFQGRTEAFF.

Concerning this clonotype: It may be a read error: a sequence one base away is much more abundant. V gene TRBV27 combines with J gene TRBJ2-3; 8 bases line up with TRBD1. After removal of 8 bases from V and 1 base from J, the junction contained 8 bases not matched to a gene. Germline V gene data show CDR1 as MNHEY and CDR2 as SMNVEV (reference sequence). There are 15 residues in the CDR3. CDR3 sequence: CASCLDRGGTDTQYF. The CDR3, as DNA: TGTGCCAGCTGTCTAGACAGGGGAGGCACAGATACGCAGTATTTT.

The sample holds many counts of this clonotype. The genes are TRBV5-6 and TRBJ2-1; perhaps TRBD2 as D (6 bases). The CDR3 is 15 amino acids. V lost 4 bases, J lost 6 bases, and 17 bases lay in between. Germline V gives CDR1 SGHDT, CDR2 YYEEEE. The CDR3 protein is CASSMGLRRPNEQFF. Written as DNA, the CDR3 is TGTGCCAGCAGCATGGGACTCCGGAGGCCCAATGAGCAGTTCTTC. The entire variable domain, with the rest obtained from reference TRBV5-6 and TRBJ2-1, is as follows: DAGVTQSPTHLIKTRGQQVTLRCSPKSGHDTVSWYQQALGQGPQFIFQYYEEEERQRGNFPDRFSGHQFPNYSSELNVNALLLGDSALYLCASSMGLRRPNEQFFGPGTRLTVL.

In its sample, this clonotype was seen a few times. The V call is TRBV3-1, the J call TRBJ2-4; 7 bases match TRBD2. The trim removed 0 bases at V and 6 bases at J, leaving 8 bases unmatched. This CDR3 region has 16 residues. Germline CDR1 is LGHDT and CDR2 is YNNKEL (reference sequence). The CDR3 bases are TGTGCCAGCAGCCAAGAGACGGCGGGAGCTGGAAACATTCAGTACTTC. Encoded protein: CASSQETAGAGNIQYF.

This clonotype was seen many times. The chain carries TRBV18 and TRBJ2-7; 7 nucleotides align to TRBD1. This CDR3 is built from 14 residues. CDR1 is KGHSH and CDR2 is LQKENI in the germline V gene. V gave up 4 bases and J gave up 0 bases; unmatched junction bases: 3. CDR3 protein: CASSRRDSSYEQYF. CDR3 nucleotide sequence: TGTGCCAGCTCACGACGGGACAGCTCCTACGAGCAGTACTTC.

This clonotype was detected ten times or more. This sequence joins TRBV12-3 or TRBV12-4 and TRBJ2-3; TRBD2 matches 12 bases. The CDR3 runs to 16 residues. Trimming at V came to 3 bases and at J to 1 base, leaving 2 bases not matched to a gene. The DNA for the CDR3 is TGTGCCAGCAGTTTGAGGACTAGCGGGGGCACAGATACGCAGTATTTT. It specifies CASSLRTSGGTDTQYF.

V is TRBV9 and J is TRBJ2-7; no clear D gene. The CDR3 has 16 amino acids. Looked up from germline, CDR1 is SGDLS and CDR2 is YYNGEE. V shed 0 bases and J shed 5 bases, with 18 bases lying between them. The CDR3 reads CASSVGVSLVSDEQYF. As DNA, the CDR3 is TGTGCCAGCAGCGTAGGAGTTAGCTTGGTTTCCGACGAGCAGTACTTC.

This clonotype was counted at least ten times. The chain carries TRBV9 and TRBJ2-1, with D maybe TRBD1 (6 bases). The V end lost 0 bases, the J end lost 10 bases, and 14 bases lay between the germline ends. Germline CDR1 is SGDLS and CDR2 is YYNGEE. The CDR3 length is 14 residues. In DNA form, the CDR3 reads TGTGCCAGCAGCGTAGAGACAGGCCTTTTGGAGCAGTTCTTC. This codes for CASSVETGLLEQFF. The entire variable domain, with the rest obtained from reference TRBV9 and TRBJ2-1, is as follows: DSGVTQTPKHLITATGQRVTLRCSPRSGDLSVYWYQQSLDQGLQFLIQYYNGEERAKGNILERFSAQQFPDLHSELNLSSLELGDSALYFCASSVETGLLEQFFGPGTRLTVL.

This chain joins TRBV6-5 and TRBJ2-7; D remains unclear. The CDR3 length is 12 residues. V lost 6 bases, J lost 4 bases, and 10 bases lay in between. Per the germline V gene, CDR1 is MNHEY and CDR2 is SVGAGI. The CDR3 region is CASSNYRYEQYF. For the CDR3, the DNA is TGTGCCAGCAGCAACTATAGGTACGAGCAGTACTTC.

This clonotype was seen more than once but under ten times. The V and J genes are TRBV20-1 and TRBJ2-5; 10 positions agree with TRBD2. After removal of 3 bases from V and 0 bases from J, the junction contained 7 bases not matched to a gene. CDR3 length: 16 amino acids. CDR1 is DFQATT and CDR2 is SNEGSKA in the germline V gene (reference sequence). CDR3 nucleotide sequence: TGCAGTGCTAGGGGATTACTAGCGGGGTACCAAGAGACCCAGTACTTC. It translates to CSARGLLAGYQETQYF.

The chain is built from TRBV10-3 and TRBJ2-3, with D possibly called TRBD1 or TRBD2 (6 bases each). The CDR3 contains 16 residues. Trimming removed 2 bases at V and 4 bases at J, with 16 bases between. In germline, CDR1 is ENHRY, CDR2 SYGVKD. This chain's CDR3 is CAISERGASKADTQYF. As DNA, the CDR3 is TGTGCCATCAGTGAGAGGGGGGCCAGCAAGGCAGATACGCAGTATTTT.

This clonotype has a count of ten or more. This chain joins TRBV6-2 or TRBV6-3 and TRBJ2-7; D possibly corresponds to TRBD2 (5 bases). The CDR3 has 12 residues. The V gene's germline CDR1 is MNHEY and CDR2 SVGEGT. Between the trimmed V and J ends, which lost 7 bases and 4 bases, there was a span of 11 bases. CDR3 region: CASTSRGYEQYF. CDR3 sequence (DNA): TGTGCCAGCACATCGAGAGGGTACGAGCAGTACTTC.

This clonotype was observed many times. This chain uses TRBV4-3 with TRBJ2-7; tentatively, D is TRBD2 (5 bases). V lost 0 bases, J lost 6 bases, and 15 bases lay in between. This CDR3 has 15 residues. Looked up from germline, CDR1 is LGHNA and CDR2 is YSLEER. The CDR3 nucleotides read TGCGCCAGCAGCCAAGAGGGGAGTATGGTAATCGAGCAGTACTTC. Translation gives CASSQEGSMVIEQYF.

The V gene is TRBV20-1, the J gene TRBJ2-1; perhaps TRBD1 as D (5 bases). V was clipped by 0 bases and J by 3 bases, with 15 bases between them. Germline V gives CDR1 DFQATT, CDR2 SNEGSKA (reference sequence). This CDR3 has 16 amino acids. DNA of the CDR3: TGCAGTGCTAGAGATAAAACGAGACAGCACTACAATGAGCAGTTCTTC. Translation gives CSARDKTRQHYNEQFF.

J is TRBJ2-5 and V is TRBV5-6; TRBD2 agrees at 11 bases. CDR3 length: 16 amino acids. The ends lost 0 bases at V and 1 base at J; junction bases unmatched: 2. Germline lookup yields CDR1 SGHDT and CDR2 YYEEEE. The CDR3 DNA sequence: TGTGCCAGCAGCTTGGAACTAGCGGGGGTCCAAGAGACCCAGTACTTC. It specifies CASSLELAGVQETQYF. Using reference TRBV5-6 and TRBJ2-5 for the parts outside the CDR3, the full variable domain is DAGVTQSPTHLIKTRGQQVTLRCSPKSGHDTVSWYQQALGQGPQFIFQYYEEEERQRGNFPDRFSGHQFPNYSSELNVNALLLGDSALYLCASSLELAGVQETQYFGPGTRLLVL.

This clonotype was seen at least ten times. This rearrangement joins TRBV28 to TRBJ2-2, with a weak D call TRBD1 (6 bases). This CDR3 has 12 amino acids. Germline CDR1 MDHEN, CDR2 SYDVKM. The V and J ends lost 8 bases and 5 bases respectively, with 9 bases between them. In DNA, the CDR3 is TGTGCCAGCCTCAGGGGAACCGGGGAGCTGTTTTTT. Translated, it gives CASLRGTGELFF.

This clonotype was seen more than once but under ten times. The V and J genes are TRBV4-3 and TRBJ2-3; D may be TRBD1 or TRBD2 (5 bases each). This CDR3 is built from 16 residues. The germline gives CDR1 LGHNA, CDR2 YSLEER. V was clipped by 4 bases and J by 4 bases, with 18 bases between them. The CDR3 loop reads CASSPGQGEISDTQYF. CDR3 DNA: TGCGCCAGCAGCCCAGGCCAAGGGGAGATCTCAGATACGCAGTATTTT.

The V and J genes are TRBV20-1 and TRBJ2-1; 8 bases fit TRBD2. The trim removed 1 base at V and 3 bases at J, leaving 5 bases unmatched. The CDR3 spans 15 residues. Germline V gene data show CDR1 as DFQATT and CDR2 as SNEGSKA (reference sequence). This chain's CDR3 is CSARANSGVYNEQFF. The CDR3 DNA is TGCAGTGCTAGAGCCAATAGCGGGGTCTACAATGAGCAGTTCTTC.

V is TRBV6-2 or TRBV6-3 and J is TRBJ2-2; D uncertain. Germline V CDR1 and CDR2: MNHEY, SVGEGT. Trimming took off 0 bases at V and 2 bases at J, with 7 bases between the two ends. The CDR3 has 15 residues. The CDR3 DNA is TGTGCCAGCAGTTACTCGATAGTTAACACCGGGGAGCTGTTTTTT. Its protein product is CASSYSIVNTGELFF.

Ten or more counts support this clonotype. This chain connects TRBV9 to TRBJ2-1, with 7 bases matching TRBD1. Losses at the gene ends were 0 bases for V and 0 bases for J; bases not matched to a gene: 3. The CDR3 covers 16 residues. Germline values: CDR1 SGDLS, CDR2 YYNGEE. The CDR3 nucleotides are TGTGCCAGCAGCGTAGATGGGACAGCCTCCTACAATGAGCAGTTCTTC. This gives the protein CASSVDGTASYNEQFF.